The entry below describes one T cell receptor beta chain. The repertoire was sequenced with immunoSEQ multiplex PCR; TCRdb's copy has only in-frame clones and lacks some. The sample includes more than 50,000 clones, around nine tenths of them seen just once. This CDR3 has 15 residues. CDR1 is SGHTS and CDR2 is YDEGEE in the germline V gene. Between the trimmed V and J ends, which lost 0 bases and 0 bases, there was a span of 7 bases. This record belongs to a study of blood T cell repertoires in COVID-19. The sequence derives from a woman aged 40 to 50 with active COVID-19. Source material: peripheral blood. The chain uses TRBV5-8 and TRBJ1-3; D uncertain. The CDR3 nucleotides are TGTGCCAGCAGCTTGGGAGCAGGCTCTGGAAACACCATATATTTT. Its protein product is CASSLGAGSGNTIYF.